Shown below are 3 T cell receptor beta chains from a single sample sequenced in a study of vaccination and CD4 T cells after COVID-19. Their antigens are not known. An Oncomine TCR Beta short-read assay was used to sequence the DNA from cultured CD4+ T cells. TCRdb processed the PCR reads anew with MiXCR; each CDR3 protein has one entry. The sample yields about 20,000 distinct CDR3 sequences, over 60% seen once. The treatment denotes: approximately 9-day PBMC culture with coronavirus spike peptide pools or control peptides (ViraFEST assay). This specimen consisted of CD4+ T cells from blood, cultured in vitro, obtained after SARS-CoV-2 vaccination. The source is a human donor who received a COVID-19 vaccine.

The chain joins TRBV25-1 to TRBJ1-2, with D tentatively TRBD1 (5 bases). Germline CDR1 reads MGHDK; CDR2 reads SYGVNS. The length of the CDR3 is 13 residues. With 3 bases removed from V and 4 bases from J, the gap between germline ends came to 9 bases. CDR3 DNA: TGTGCCAGCAGTGATGGCAGGGTCTATGGCTACACCTTC. Translating it yields CASSDGRVYGYTF.

This clonotype has only one observation. The CDR3 DNA is TGTGCCAGCAGCCCGGGGACAGGGGGCTTAGGTCAGCCCCAGCATTTT. It translates to CASSPGTGGLGQPQHF. The genes are TRBV12-3 or TRBV12-4 and TRBJ1-5; 12 nucleotides match TRBD1. There are 16 residues in the CDR3. Germline trimming cut 6 bases from V and 6 bases from J; bases unmatched to any gene: 9.

The chain links TRBV30 to TRBJ2-5, with TRBD2 matching 9 bases. Losses at the gene ends were 0 bases for V and 5 bases for J; bases not matched to a gene: 7. CDR1 GTSNPN and CDR2 SVGIG come from the germline V gene (reference sequence). This CDR3 comprises 15 residues. The CDR3 region is CAWSVKGGGGETQYF. CDR3 nucleotides: TGTGCCTGGAGTGTAAAGGGCGGGGGGGGGGAGACCCAGTACTTC.